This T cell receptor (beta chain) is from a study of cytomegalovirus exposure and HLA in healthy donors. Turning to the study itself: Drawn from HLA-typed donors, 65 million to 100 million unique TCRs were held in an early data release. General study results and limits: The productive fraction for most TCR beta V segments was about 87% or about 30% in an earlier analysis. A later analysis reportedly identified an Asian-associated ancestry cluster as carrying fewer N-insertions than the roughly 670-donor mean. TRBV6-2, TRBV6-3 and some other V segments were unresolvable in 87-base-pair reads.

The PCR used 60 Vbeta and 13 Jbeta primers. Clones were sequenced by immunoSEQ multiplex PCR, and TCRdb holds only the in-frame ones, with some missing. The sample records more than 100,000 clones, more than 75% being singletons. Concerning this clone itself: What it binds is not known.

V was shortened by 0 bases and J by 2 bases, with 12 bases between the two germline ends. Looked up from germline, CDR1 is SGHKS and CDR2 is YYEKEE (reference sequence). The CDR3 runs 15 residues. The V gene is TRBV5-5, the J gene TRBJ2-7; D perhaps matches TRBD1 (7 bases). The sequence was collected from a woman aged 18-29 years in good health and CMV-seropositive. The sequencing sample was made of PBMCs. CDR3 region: CASSLAGGRTYEQYF. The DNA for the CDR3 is TGTGCCAGCAGCTTGGCAGGGGGGAGGACCTACGAGCAGTACTTC. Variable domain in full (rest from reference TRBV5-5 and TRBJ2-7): DAGVTQSPTHLIKTRGQQVTLRCSPISGHKSVSWYQQVLGQGPQFIFQYYEKEERGRGNFPDRFSARQFPNYSSELNVNALLLGDSALYLCASSLAGGRTYEQYFGPGTRLTVT.